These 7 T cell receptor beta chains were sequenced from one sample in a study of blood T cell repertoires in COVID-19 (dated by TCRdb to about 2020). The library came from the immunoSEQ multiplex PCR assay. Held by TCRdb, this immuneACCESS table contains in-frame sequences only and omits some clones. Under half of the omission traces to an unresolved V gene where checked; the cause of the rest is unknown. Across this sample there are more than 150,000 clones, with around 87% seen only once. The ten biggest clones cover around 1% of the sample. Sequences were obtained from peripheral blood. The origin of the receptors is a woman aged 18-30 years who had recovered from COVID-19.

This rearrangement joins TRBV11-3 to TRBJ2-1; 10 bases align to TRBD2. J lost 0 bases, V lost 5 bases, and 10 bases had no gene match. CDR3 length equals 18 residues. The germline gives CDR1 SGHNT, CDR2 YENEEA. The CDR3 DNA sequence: TGTGCCAGCAGCGATACTAGCGGGGCGTCCCGCTCCTACAATGAGCAGTTCTTC. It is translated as CASSDTSGASRSYNEQFF.

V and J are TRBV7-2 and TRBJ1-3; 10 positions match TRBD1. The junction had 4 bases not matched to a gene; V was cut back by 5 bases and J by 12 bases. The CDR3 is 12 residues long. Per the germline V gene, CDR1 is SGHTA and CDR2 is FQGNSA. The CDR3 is CASSQGQGVIYF. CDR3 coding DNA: TGTGCCAGCAGCCAAGGACAGGGGGTCATATATTTT.

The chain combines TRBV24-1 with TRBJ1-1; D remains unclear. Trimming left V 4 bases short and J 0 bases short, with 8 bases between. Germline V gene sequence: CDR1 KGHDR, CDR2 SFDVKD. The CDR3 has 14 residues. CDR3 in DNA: TGTGCCACCAGTGAAGGAGGGTTGAACACTGAAGCTTTCTTT. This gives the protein CATSEGGLNTEAFF.

The CDR3 DNA reads as TGTGCCAGCAGCTTGGGGACAGGGGCGGGAGGCTACACCTTC. This gives the protein CASSLGTGAGGYTF. The J gene is TRBJ1-2, the V gene TRBV5-6, with TRBD1 identical over 9 bases. The CDR3 is made up of 14 amino acids. The J segment lost 8 bases and the V segment lost 0 bases, leaving 5 bases of the junction unmatched. The germline CDR1 and CDR2 sequences are SGHDT and YYEEEE.

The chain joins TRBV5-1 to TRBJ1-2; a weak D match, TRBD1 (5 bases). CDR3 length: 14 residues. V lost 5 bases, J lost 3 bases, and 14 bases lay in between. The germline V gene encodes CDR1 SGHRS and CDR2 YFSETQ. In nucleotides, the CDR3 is TGCGCCAGCAGAAGGTCCGACAGTCACTATGGCTACACCTTC. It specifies CASRRSDSHYGYTF.

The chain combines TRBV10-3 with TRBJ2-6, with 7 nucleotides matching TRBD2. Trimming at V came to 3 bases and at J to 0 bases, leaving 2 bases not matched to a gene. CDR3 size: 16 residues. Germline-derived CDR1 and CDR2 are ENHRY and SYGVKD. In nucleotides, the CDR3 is TGTGCCATCAGTGAATGGGGGGGCTCTGGGGCCAACGTCCTGACTTTC. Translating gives CAISEWGGSGANVLTF.

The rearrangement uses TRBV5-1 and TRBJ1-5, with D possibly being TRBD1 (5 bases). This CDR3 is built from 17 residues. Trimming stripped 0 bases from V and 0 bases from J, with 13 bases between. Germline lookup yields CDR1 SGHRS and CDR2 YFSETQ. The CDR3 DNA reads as TGCGCCAGCAGCTTGGATGCAGGGCCCTATAGCAATCAGCCCCAGCATTTT. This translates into CASSLDAGPYSNQPQHF.